Listed below are T cell receptor beta chains from one sample, sequenced in a study of response to subunit inactivated influenza vaccine. TCRdb passed the RT-PCR reads through MiXCR, listing each CDR3 protein once. The repertoire holds about 780,000 distinct CDR3 sequences, 18% seen once, with around 9.9% in the top ten. The input for sequencing was PBMCs from blood, taken more than 4 days after vaccination. The receptors were gathered from a man aged 50-60 years who received an inactivated influenza vaccine. The conserved cysteine and the conserved F or W are not part of the CDR3 here. Expanded clones get a size class; other rows say once, few or many, or leave the size out.

J: TRBJ2-7; V: TRBV20-1; size: NA; CDR3: SARGNARSSYEQY
J: TRBJ1-2; V: TRBV12-3/TRBV12-4; size: NA; CDR3: ASSPRGSLDYGYT
J: TRBJ2-7; V: TRBV20-1; size: NA; CDR3: SARGRGDEQY
J: TRBJ2-3; V: TRBV11-2; size: NA; CDR3: ASRQDRWVRGRTDTQY
J: TRBJ2-7; V: TRBV21-1; size: NA; CDR3: ASSSPKATAPYEQY
J: TRBJ2-1; V: TRBV11-3; size: many; CDR3: ASSLGGLATNEQF
J: TRBJ2-1; V: TRBV29-1; size: few; CDR3: SVLLPYASYNEQF
J: TRBJ1-5; V: TRBV27; size: NA; CDR3: ASRGGDSWSNQPQH
J: TRBJ2-7; V: TRBV11-2; size: few; CDR3: ASSFGLSLTYEQY
J: TRBJ2-1; V: TRBV7-3; size: NA; CDR3: ASSLTGPWRPPNYNEQF
J: TRBJ1-2; V: TRBV5-1; size: few; CDR3: ASSTGPDYGYT
J: TRBJ2-1; V: TRBV5-1; size: few; CDR3: ASSQDPSGSAYNEQF
J: TRBJ2-3; V: TRBV5-1; size: NA; CDR3: ASSLGQVGTSTDTQY
J: TRBJ1-4; V: TRBV5-1; size: NA; CDR3: ASSAAGTDNEKLF
J: TRBJ2-5; V: TRBV4-3; size: once; CDR3: ASSQVMGQGETQY
J: TRBJ2-7; V: TRBV6-6; size: NA; CDR3: ASSGGGPEQY
J: TRBJ1-4; V: TRBV3-1; size: few; CDR3: ASSRGHGNEKLF
J: TRBJ1-1; V: TRBV27; size: NA; CDR3: ASSGSGRENTEAF
J: TRBJ2-1; V: TRBV4-2; size: few; CDR3: ASSQAGLASYNEQF
J: TRBJ1-2; V: TRBV7-2; size: NA; CDR3: ASSFYYGYT
J: TRBJ2-7; V: TRBV20-1; size: many; CDR3: STGRSGSLSRAGSYEQY
J: TRBJ2-1; V: TRBV15; size: NA; CDR3: ATSREGAEQF
J: TRBJ2-5; V: TRBV20-1; size: NA; CDR3: SARDRASAQETQY
J: TRBJ2-3; V: TRBV12-3/TRBV12-4; size: few; CDR3: ASSLSSGIPSTDTQY
J: TRBJ2-1; V: TRBV12-3/TRBV12-4; size: few; CDR3: ASSAGRGKGNEQF
J: TRBJ1-5; V: TRBV9; size: NA; CDR3: ASSVGGAWGQPQH
J: TRBJ1-2; V: TRBV9; size: few; CDR3: ASSTETGNYGYT
J: TRBJ2-2; V: TRBV20-1; size: NA; CDR3: SAPFRGTGGRTGELF
J: TRBJ2-3; V: TRBV4-2; size: few; CDR3: ASSPRTDGTDTQY
J: TRBJ1-3; V: TRBV12-3/TRBV12-4; size: NA; CDR3: ASSFTDSTPGDTIY
J: TRBJ2-2; V: TRBV10-3; size: few; CDR3: AISELPGETGELF
J: TRBJ2-4; V: TRBV6-6; size: few; CDR3: ASSPAVENIQY
J: TRBJ1-2; V: TRBV5-1; size: few; CDR3: ASSLDNSLNYGYT
J: TRBJ2-7; V: TRBV28; size: NA; CDR3: ASRGTSGRLGNEQY
J: TRBJ2-1; V: TRBV12-3/TRBV12-4; size: many; CDR3: ASSLTSGGAREQF
J: TRBJ2-5; V: TRBV7-6; size: NA; CDR3: ASSSRTGGWETQY
J: TRBJ2-2; V: TRBV15; size: few; CDR3: ATSRVSGELF
J: TRBJ1-3; V: TRBV6-1; size: few; CDR3: ASSEWIGGRNTIY
J: TRBJ2-1; V: TRBV20-1; size: NA; CDR3: SAETRNEQF
J: TRBJ2-1; V: TRBV11-2; size: NA; CDR3: ASSLVFRGDEQF
J: TRBJ2-3; V: TRBV5-3; size: NA; CDR3: ANSRRPGLSTDTQY
J: TRBJ1-5; V: TRBV12-3/TRBV12-4; size: few; CDR3: ASSLGQEYQPQH
J: TRBJ2-5; V: TRBV6-5; size: NA; CDR3: ASSYGQERQETQY
J: TRBJ1-5; V: TRBV4-2; size: few; CDR3: ASSQQENNQPQH
J: TRBJ2-3; V: TRBV27; size: NA; CDR3: ASKSHQVDTQY
J: TRBJ2-1; V: TRBV24-1; size: many; CDR3: ATSGPGQGRLAADNEQF